Below, one T cell receptor (beta chain) is given with its context. Its cognate antigen is unknown. This CDR3 is 15 amino acids long. Germline CDR1 and CDR2: SGHKS and YYEKEE (reference sequence). Losses at the gene ends were 0 bases for V and 5 bases for J; bases not matched to a gene: 5. Time point defined: pre-sensitization, week 0. Treatment defined: therapeutic diphenylcyclopropenone sensitization with weekly scalp DPC. The sample belongs to a study of human T cells and chemical hapten exposure. About the research overall: All patients underwent weekly scalp dosing with diphenylcyclopropenone for the full roughly 25-week study. Broader study findings: Expanded TCRs grouped into significantly more large CDR3 similarity clusters than controls produced.

TCRdb fed the RACE reads into MiXCR, producing one record per CDR3 protein. The sample contains about 98,000 distinct CDR3 sequences, approximately 11% of which appear only once. This TCR was recovered from a woman aged 60 to 75 with alopecia areata. Some clones in this sample may be carry-over from other donors' samples. The V call is TRBV5-5, the J call TRBJ2-5; TRBD1 aligns across 9 bases. The source was whole blood, collected in connection with sensitization to the hapten diphenylcyclopropenone (DPC). CDR3 bases: TGTGCCAGCAGCTTGGACCCAACAGGGGGCGAGACCCAGTACTTC. The encoded protein is CASSLDPTGGETQYF.